This TCR beta chain was sequenced for a study of ipilimumab plus nivolumab after autologous stem cell transplantation. Overall study: Typical patient got 5 ipilimumab doses and 7 or 8 nivolumab doses (median). The DLBCL group included primary refractory and relapsed cases.

Checkpoint therapy with ipilimumab 1 mg/kg began 14 to 28 days after transplant. Patients received nivolumab 3 mg/kg at weeks 1, 4, 7, 10, then fortnightly to week 26. Produced via immunoSEQ multiplex PCR; TCRdb's table is partial and in-frame only. The data hold 15,000 or so clones, with 75% to 90% observed a single time. The germline gives CDR1 MNHEY, CDR2 SVGAGI. The CDR3 contains 15 residues. V was pared by 6 bases and J by 0 bases, with 15 bases between. The rearrangement uses TRBV6-5 and TRBJ2-7; D perhaps matches TRBD2 (6 bases). The sequence was obtained from a male donor with diffuse large B-cell lymphoma. Specimen: PBMCs, collected in a trial of ipilimumab plus nivolumab as post-transplant consolidation. In DNA form, the CDR3 reads TGTGCCAGCAGACCCCCGGGACTGAACTCCTACGAGCAGTACTTC. This codes for CASRPPGLNSYEQYF.